The source of this T cell receptor beta chain is a study of blood T cell repertoires in COVID-19. Across the study: PBMCs, B-cell-depleted T cells, or T cells were the source of the cDNA or gDNA that made up the material.

V was clipped by 2 bases and J by 2 bases, with 12 bases between them. The CDR3 runs 15 residues. Per germline, CDR1 MDHEN and CDR2 SYDVKM. Study processing details: Reference gene primer amplification gave estimated nucleated cell counts. Measured with immunoSEQ multiplex PCR; TCRdb has only the in-frame clones, and not every one. Clonal size and the V and J genes are those of that table, whereas D and trimming came from the DNA. The table has approximately 250,000 clones, around 87% seen once. This clone was counted only a few times. Seattle-derived patients entered the study during active infection and were followed longitudinally.

The rearrangement joins TRBV28 to TRBJ1-2, with D maybe TRBD1 (6 bases). Material: peripheral blood. This sequence originates from a woman between 55 and 75 years old with COVID-19, enrolled during active disease. CDR3 sequence (DNA): TGTGCCAGCAGTTTAAAAGGGGGGGCCAACTATGGCTACACCTTC. This gives the protein CASSLKGGANYGYTF.